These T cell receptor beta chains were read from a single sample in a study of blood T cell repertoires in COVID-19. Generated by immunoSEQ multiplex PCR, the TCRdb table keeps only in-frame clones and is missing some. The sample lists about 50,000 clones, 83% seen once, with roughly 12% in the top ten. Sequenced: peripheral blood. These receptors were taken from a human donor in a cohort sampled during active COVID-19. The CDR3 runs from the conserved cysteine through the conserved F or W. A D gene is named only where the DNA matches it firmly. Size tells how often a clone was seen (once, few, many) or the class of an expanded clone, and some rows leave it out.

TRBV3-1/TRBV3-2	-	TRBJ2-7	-	TGTGCCAGCAGCTCCACCCCAGGGACCTACGAGCAGTACTTC	CASSSTPGTYEQYF
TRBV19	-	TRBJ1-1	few	TGTGCCAGTAGTATAGAAGAGGGGGTTTTGGCTGAAGCTTTCTTT	CASSIEEGVLAEAFF
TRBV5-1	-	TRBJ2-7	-	TGCGCCAGCAGCCCTCAGGACACTTACTCCTACGAGCAGTACTTC	CASSPQDTYSYEQYF
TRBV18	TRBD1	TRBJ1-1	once	TGTGCCAGCTCACCTGCACTCGGACAGGGGGCGGGCACTGAAGCTTTCTTT	CASSPALGQGAGTEAFF
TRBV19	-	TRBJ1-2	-	TGTGCCAGTAGTAACGGGGTGTTCGAGGTCAGTGGCTACACCTTC	CASSNGVFEVSGYTF
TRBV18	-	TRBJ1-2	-	TGTGCCAGCTCAGTGTGGAACCCCGGTGACGGACTTGTCTATGGCTACACCTTC	CASSVWNPGDGLVYGYTF
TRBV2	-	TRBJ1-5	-	TGTGCCAGCAGTGCAAGAAACCGCGGCAATCAGCCCCAGCATTTT	CASSARNRGNQPQHF
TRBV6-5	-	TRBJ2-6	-	TGTGCCAGCACCTACAGGGTTGGGGCCAACGTCCTGACTTTC	CASTYRVGANVLTF
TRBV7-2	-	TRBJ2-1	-	TGTGCCAGCAGCTTAGCGGGGGGGCTGGATGGGCAGTTCTTC	CASSLAGGLDGQFF
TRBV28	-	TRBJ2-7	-	TGTGCCAGCAGTTTTCAATACGAGCAGTACTTC	CASSFQYEQYF
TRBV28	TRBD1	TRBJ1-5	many	TGTGCCAGCAGTTCCCTCCGGGCAGGGGGCCGTCAGCCCCAGCATTTT	CASSSLRAGGRQPQHF
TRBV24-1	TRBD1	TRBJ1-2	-	TGTGCCACCTTACAGGACAGGGGGCTTAACTATGGCTACACCTTC	CATLQDRGLNYGYTF
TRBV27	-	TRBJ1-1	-	TGTGCCAGCAGTCTGGGGGGGAACACTGAAGCTTTCTTT	CASSLGGNTEAFF
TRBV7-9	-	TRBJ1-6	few	TGTGCCAGCAGCCCCTTTACAGGGTCGAATTCACCCCTCCACTTT	CASSPFTGSNSPLHF
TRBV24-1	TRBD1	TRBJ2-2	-	TGTGCCACCGCGGGGACAGGGATCGGGGAGCTGTTTTTT	CATAGTGIGELFF
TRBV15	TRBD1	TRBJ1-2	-	TGTGCCACCAGCAGAGAACAGGGGTCGGACTATGGCTACACCTTC	CATSREQGSDYGYTF
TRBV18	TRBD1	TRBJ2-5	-	TGTGCCAGCTCACCCGGGACAGGCCAAGAGACCCAGTACTTC	CASSPGTGQETQYF
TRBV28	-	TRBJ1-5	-	TGTGCCAGCAGCCAGGGAAATAGCAATCAGCCCCAGCATTTT	CASSQGNSNQPQHF
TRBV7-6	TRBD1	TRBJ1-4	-	TGTGCCAGCAGCTTACAGGGGGATAATGAAAAACTGTTTTTT	CASSLQGDNEKLFF
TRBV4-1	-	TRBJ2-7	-	TGCGCCGCTAGCCAGGTGCAAAGCTCCTACGAGCAGTACTTC	CAASQVQSSYEQYF
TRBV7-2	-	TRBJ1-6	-	TGTGCCAGCAGCTTACCCCGTTCACAACCCCTCCACTTT	CASSLPRSQPLHF
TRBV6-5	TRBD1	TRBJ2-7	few	TGTGCCAGCACCCCTGACAGGGGGAGCTCCTACGAGCAGTACTTC	CASTPDRGSSYEQYF